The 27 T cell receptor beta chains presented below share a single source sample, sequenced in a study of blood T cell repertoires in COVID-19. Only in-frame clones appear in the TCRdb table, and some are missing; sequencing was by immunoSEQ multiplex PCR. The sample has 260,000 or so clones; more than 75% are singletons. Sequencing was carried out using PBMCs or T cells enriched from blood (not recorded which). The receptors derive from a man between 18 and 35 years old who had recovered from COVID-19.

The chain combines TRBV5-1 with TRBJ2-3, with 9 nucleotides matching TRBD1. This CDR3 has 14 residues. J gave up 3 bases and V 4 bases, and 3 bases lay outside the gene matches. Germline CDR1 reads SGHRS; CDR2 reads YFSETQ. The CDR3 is CASSPGTGTDTQYF. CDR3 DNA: TGCGCCAGCAGCCCCGGGACAGGGACAGATACGCAGTATTTT.

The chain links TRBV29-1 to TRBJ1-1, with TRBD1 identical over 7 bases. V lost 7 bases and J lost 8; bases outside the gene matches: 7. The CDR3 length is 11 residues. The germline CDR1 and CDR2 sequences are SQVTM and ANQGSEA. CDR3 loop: CSAGTDKEAFF. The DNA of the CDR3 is TGCAGCGCCGGGACAGACAAAGAAGCTTTCTTT.

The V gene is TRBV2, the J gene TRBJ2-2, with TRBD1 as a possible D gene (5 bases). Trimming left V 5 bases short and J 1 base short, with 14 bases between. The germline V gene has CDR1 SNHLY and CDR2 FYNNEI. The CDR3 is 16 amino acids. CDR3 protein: CASSSQGELNTGELFF. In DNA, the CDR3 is TGTGCCAGCAGTTCCCAAGGGGAATTGAACACCGGGGAGCTGTTTTTT.

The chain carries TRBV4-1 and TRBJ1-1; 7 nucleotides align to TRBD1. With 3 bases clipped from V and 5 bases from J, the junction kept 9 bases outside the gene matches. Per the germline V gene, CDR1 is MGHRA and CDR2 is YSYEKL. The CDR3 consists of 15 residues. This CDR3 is CASSHDGQAETEAFF. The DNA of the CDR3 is TGCGCCAGCAGCCACGATGGACAGGCGGAAACTGAAGCTTTCTTT.

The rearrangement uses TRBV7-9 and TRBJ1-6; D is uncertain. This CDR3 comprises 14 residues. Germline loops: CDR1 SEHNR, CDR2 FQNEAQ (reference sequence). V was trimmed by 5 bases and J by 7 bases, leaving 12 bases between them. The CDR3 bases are TGTGCCAGCAGCAGAGGTTCGAGCAATTCACCCCTCCACTTT. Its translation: CASSRGSSNSPLHF.

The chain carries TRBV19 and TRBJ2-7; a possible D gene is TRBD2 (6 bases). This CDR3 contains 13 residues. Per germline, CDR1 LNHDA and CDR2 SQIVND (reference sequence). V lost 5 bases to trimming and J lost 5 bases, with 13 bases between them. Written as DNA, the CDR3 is TGTGCCAGTAGTGCCGGGACTTCCGACGAGCAGTACTTC. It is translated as CASSAGTSDEQYF.

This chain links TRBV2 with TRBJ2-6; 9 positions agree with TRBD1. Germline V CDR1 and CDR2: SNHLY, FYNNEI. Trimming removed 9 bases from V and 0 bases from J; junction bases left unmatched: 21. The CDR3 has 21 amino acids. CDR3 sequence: CASRPPGQGVGGFSGANVLTF. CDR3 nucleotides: TGTGCCAGTCGACCGCCGGGACAGGGAGTCGGCGGCTTCTCTGGGGCCAACGTCCTGACTTTC.

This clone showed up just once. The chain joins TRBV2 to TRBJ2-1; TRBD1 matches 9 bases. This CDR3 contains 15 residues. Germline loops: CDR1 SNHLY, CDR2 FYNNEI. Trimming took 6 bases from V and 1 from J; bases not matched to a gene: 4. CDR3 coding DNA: TGTGCCAGCAGGCACAGGGGGCCGTCCTACAATGAGCAGTTCTTC. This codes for CASRHRGPSYNEQFF.

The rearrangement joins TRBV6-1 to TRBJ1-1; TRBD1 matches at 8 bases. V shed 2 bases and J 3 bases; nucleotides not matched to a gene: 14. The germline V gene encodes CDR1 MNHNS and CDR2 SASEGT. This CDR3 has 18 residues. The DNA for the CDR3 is TGTGCCAGCAGTGAATGGGCCAGGGGGCACCCACGGGACACTGAAGCTTTCTTT. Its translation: CASSEWARGHPRDTEAFF.

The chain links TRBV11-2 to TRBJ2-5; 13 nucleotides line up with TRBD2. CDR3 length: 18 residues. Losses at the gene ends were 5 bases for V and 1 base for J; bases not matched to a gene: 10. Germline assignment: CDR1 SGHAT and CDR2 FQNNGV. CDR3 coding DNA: TGTGCCAGCAGCCCACGACTAGCGGGGGGTACCTCCCAAGAGACCCAGTACTTC. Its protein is CASSPRLAGGTSQETQYF.

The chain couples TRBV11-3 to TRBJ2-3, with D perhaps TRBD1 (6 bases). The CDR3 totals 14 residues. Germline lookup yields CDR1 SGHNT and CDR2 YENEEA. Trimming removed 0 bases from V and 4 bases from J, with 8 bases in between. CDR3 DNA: TGTGCCAGCAGCTTAGAAGGACAGTCAGATACGCAGTATTTT. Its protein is CASSLEGQSDTQYF.

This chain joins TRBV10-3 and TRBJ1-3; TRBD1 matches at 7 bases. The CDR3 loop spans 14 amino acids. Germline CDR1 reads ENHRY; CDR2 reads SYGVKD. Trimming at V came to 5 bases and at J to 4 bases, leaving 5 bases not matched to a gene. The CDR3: CAISSKGAGNTIYF. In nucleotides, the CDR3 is TGTGCCATCAGTTCCAAGGGGGCAGGAAACACCATATATTTT.

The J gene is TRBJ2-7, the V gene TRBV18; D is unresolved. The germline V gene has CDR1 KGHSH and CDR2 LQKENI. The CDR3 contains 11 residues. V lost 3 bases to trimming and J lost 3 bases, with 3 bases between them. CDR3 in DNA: TGTGCCAGCTCACCCGGCTACGAGCAGTACTTC. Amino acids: CASSPGYEQYF.

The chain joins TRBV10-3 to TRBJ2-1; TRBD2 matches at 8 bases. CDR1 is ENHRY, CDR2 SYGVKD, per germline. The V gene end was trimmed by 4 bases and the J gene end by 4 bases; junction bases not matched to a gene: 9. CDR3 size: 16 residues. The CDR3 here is CAISGVASGRYNEQFF. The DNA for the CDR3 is TGTGCCATCAGTGGAGTGGCTAGCGGGCGGTACAATGAGCAGTTCTTC.

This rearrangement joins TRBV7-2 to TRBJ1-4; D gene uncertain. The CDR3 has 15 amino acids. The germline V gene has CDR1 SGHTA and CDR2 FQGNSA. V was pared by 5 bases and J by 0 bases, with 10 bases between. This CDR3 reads CASSPDYATNEKLFF. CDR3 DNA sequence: TGTGCCAGCAGCCCAGATTATGCAACTAATGAAAAACTGTTTTTT.

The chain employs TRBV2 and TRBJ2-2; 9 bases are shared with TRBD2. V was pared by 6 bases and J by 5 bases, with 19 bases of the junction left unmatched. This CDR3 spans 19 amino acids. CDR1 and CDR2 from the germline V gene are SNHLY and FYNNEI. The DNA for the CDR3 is TGTGCCAGCAGGAAATCTAGCGGGGCGGCAAATATGGCTACCGGGGAGCTGTTTTTT. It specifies CASRKSSGAANMATGELFF.

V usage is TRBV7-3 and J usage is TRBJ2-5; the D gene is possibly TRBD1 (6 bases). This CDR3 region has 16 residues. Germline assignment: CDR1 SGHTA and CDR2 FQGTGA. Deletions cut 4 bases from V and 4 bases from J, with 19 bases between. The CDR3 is CASSSGAQGKGETQYF. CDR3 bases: TGTGCCAGCAGCTCCGGGGCGCAGGGGAAGGGAGAGACCCAGTACTTC.

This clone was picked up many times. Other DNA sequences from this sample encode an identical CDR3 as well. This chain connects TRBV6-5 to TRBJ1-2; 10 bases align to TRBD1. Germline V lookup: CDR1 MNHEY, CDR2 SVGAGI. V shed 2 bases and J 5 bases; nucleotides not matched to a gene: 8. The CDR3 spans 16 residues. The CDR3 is CASSYLRTGGGYGYTF. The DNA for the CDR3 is TGTGCCAGCAGTTACCTAAGGACAGGGGGAGGGTATGGCTACACCTTC.

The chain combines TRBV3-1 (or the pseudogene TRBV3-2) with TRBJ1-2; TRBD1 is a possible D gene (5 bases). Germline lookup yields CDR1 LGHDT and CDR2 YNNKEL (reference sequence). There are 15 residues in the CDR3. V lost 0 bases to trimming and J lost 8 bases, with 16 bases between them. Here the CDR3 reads CASSQDEAERGGYTF. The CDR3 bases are TGTGCCAGCAGCCAAGACGAGGCGGAGCGGGGCGGCTACACCTTC.

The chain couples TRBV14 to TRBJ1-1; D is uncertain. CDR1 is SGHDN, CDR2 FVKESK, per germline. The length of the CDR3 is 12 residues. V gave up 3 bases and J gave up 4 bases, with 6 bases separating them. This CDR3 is CASSQGSTEAFF. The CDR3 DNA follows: TGTGCCAGCAGCCAGGGGAGCACTGAAGCTTTCTTT.

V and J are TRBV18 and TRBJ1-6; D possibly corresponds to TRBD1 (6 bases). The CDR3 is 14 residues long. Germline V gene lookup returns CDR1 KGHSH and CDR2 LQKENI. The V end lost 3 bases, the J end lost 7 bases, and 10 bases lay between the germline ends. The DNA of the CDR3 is TGTGCCAGCTCACCTAACAGGGTAAATTCACCCCTCCACTTT. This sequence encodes CASSPNRVNSPLHF.

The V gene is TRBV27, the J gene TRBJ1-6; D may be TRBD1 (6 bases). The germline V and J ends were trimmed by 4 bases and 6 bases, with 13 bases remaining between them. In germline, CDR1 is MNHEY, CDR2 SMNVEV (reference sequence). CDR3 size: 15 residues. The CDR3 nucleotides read TGTGCCAGCAGTTCAGGGGACCCCTCTAATTCACCCCTCCACTTT. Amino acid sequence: CASSSGDPSNSPLHF.

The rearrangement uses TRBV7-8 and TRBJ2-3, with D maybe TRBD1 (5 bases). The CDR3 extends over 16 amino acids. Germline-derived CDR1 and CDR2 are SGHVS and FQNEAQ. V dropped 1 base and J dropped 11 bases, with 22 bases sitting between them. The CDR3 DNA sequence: TGTGCCAGCAGCTTAGAACGACAGCTTCGGAAGACGAGGCAGTATTTT. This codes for CASSLERQLRKTRQYF.

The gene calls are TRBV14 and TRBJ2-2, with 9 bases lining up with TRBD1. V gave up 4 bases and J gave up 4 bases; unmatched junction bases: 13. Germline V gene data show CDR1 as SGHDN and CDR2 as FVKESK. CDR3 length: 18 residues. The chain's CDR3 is CASSLYTVGTGSTGELFF. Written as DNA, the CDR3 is TGTGCCAGCAGCCTTTACACAGTCGGGACAGGGAGCACCGGGGAGCTGTTTTTT.

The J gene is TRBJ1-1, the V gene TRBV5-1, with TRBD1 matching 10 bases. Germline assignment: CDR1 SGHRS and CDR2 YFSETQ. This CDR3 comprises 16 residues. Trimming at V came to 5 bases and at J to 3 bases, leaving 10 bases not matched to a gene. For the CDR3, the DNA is TGCGCCAGCAGTTGGACGACAGGGGGCGCGGACACTGAAGCTTTCTTT. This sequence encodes CASSWTTGGADTEAFF. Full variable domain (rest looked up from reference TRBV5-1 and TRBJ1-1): KAGVTQTPRYLIKTRGQQVTLSCSPISGHRSVSWYQQTPGQGLQFLFEYFSETQRNKGNFPGRFSGRQFSNSRSEMNVSTLELGDSALYLCASSWTTGGADTEAFFGQGTRLTVV.

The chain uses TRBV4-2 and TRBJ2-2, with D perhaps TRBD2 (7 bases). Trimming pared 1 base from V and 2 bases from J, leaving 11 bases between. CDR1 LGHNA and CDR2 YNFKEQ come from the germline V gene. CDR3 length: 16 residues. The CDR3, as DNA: TGTGCCAGCAGCCAAGTCGCGGGGGCCAACACCGGGGAGCTGTTTTTT. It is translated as CASSQVAGANTGELFF.

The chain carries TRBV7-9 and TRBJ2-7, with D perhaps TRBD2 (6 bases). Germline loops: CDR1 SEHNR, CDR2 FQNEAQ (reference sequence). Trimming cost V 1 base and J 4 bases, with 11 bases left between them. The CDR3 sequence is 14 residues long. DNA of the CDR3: TGTGCCAGCAGCTTAGAGGGACGGGAGTACGAGCAGTACTTC. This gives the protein CASSLEGREYEQYF.